A single sample gave rise to the 13 T cell receptor beta chains below, sequenced in a study of multiple sclerosis patients with progressive multifocal leukoencephalopathy. Documented time point: before natalizumab initiation. Produced via immunoSEQ multiplex PCR; TCRdb's table is partial and in-frame only. Of 31,000 or so clones listed, about 89% are singletons. The specimen sequenced was PBMCs. These receptors all stem from a human donor with multiple sclerosis.

There are a few counts of this clone. This chain joins TRBV7-9 and TRBJ2-7, with D possibly being TRBD2 (6 bases). The CDR3 contains 13 residues. The V gene lost 4 bases and the J gene lost 2 bases, with 9 bases spanning the gap. Germline CDR1 reads SEHNR; CDR2 reads FQNEAQ (reference sequence). CDR3 DNA: TGTGCCAGCAGCTATAGCGGACCCTACGAGCAGTACTTC. Translation: CASSYSGPYEQYF.

This chain joins TRBV19 and TRBJ2-6; D gene unclear. Trimming took off 3 bases at V and 0 bases at J, with 6 bases between the two ends. From germline, CDR1 is LNHDA and CDR2 SQIVND (reference sequence). The CDR3 contains 15 residues. CDR3 in DNA: TGTGCCAGTAGTATCGGTTTCTCTGGGGCCAACGTCCTGACTTTC. Amino acids: CASSIGFSGANVLTF.

This chain joins TRBV7-9 and TRBJ2-3; D is undetermined. The CDR3 has 13 residues. Germline assignment: CDR1 SEHNR and CDR2 FQNEAQ (reference sequence). Trimming left V 5 bases short and J 4 bases short, with 10 bases between. CDR3 in amino acids: CASSPRTADTQYF. The DNA of the CDR3 is TGTGCCAGCAGCCCCCGCACTGCAGATACGCAGTATTTT.

This chain uses TRBV2 with TRBJ2-2, with D perhaps matching TRBD2 (6 bases). The V gene lost 4 bases and the J gene lost 6 bases, with 9 bases spanning the gap. In germline, CDR1 is SNHLY, CDR2 FYNNEI. This CDR3 has 13 amino acids. In DNA, the CDR3 is TGTGCCAGCAGTGGGGGACTTCCCGGGGAGCTGTTTTTT. It specifies CASSGGLPGELFF. The variable domain in full, with the rest retrieved from reference TRBV2 and TRBJ2-2, is EPEVTQTPSHQVTQMGQEVILRCVPISNHLYFYWYRQILGQKVEFLVSFYNNEISEKSEIFDDQFSVERPDGSNFTLKIRSTKLEDSAMYFCASSGGLPGELFFGEGSRLTVL.

The chain carries TRBV11-3 and TRBJ2-3; TRBD2 agrees at 12 bases. V was pared by 5 bases and J by 0 bases, with 9 bases of the junction left unmatched. CDR1 is SGHNT and CDR2 is YENEEA in the germline V gene. The CDR3 spans 18 residues. CDR3 amino acids: CASSPPSGREVSTDTQYF. CDR3 coding DNA: TGTGCCAGCAGCCCCCCTAGCGGGAGGGAAGTTAGCACAGATACGCAGTATTTT.

The V and J genes are TRBV2 and TRBJ2-7; 14 nucleotides agree with TRBD2. This CDR3 region has 18 residues. V gave up 3 bases and J gave up 2 bases; unmatched junction bases: 9. The V gene's germline CDR1 is SNHLY and CDR2 FYNNEI. The DNA for the CDR3 is TGTGCCAGCAGTGACACCGGGACTAGCGGGAGACCACCCTACGAGCAGTACTTC. Translating gives CASSDTGTSGRPPYEQYF.

This sequence joins TRBV4-2 and TRBJ1-2; D may be TRBD1 (5 bases). The V end was cut by 5 bases, the J end by 8 bases, with 18 bases between. The CDR3 is 14 residues long. Germline V CDR1 and CDR2: LGHNA, YNFKEQ. DNA for the CDR3: TGTGCCAGCAGCTCGTCTGGGGGATCTATGGGCTACACCTTC. Its translation is CASSSSGGSMGYTF.

This clone was picked up a small number of times. The CDR3 spells CASSYSVQTGGNTIYF. As DNA, the CDR3 is TGTGCCAGCAGTTACAGCGTACAGACGGGAGGAAACACCATATATTTT. The genes are TRBV6-6 and TRBJ1-3; D is uncertain. CDR1 and CDR2 from the germline V gene are MNHNY and SVGAGI (reference sequence). The ends were cut back, 2 bases at V and 4 bases at J, with 15 bases in the middle. This CDR3 is 16 amino acids long.

This clone has only a few counts. The CDR3 reads CAWRRAAGGGADTQYF. CDR3 bases: TGTGCCTGGAGGCGCGCGGCGGGAGGGGGGGCAGATACGCAGTATTTT. The genes are TRBV30 and TRBJ2-3; 9 bases line up with TRBD2. Germline lookup yields CDR1 GTSNPN and CDR2 SVGIG (reference sequence). The CDR3 sequence is 16 residues long. The trim removed 3 bases at V and 4 bases at J, leaving 11 bases unmatched.

This chain uses TRBV18 with TRBJ2-7; the D gene could be TRBD1 or TRBD2 (5 bases each). There are 12 residues in the CDR3. Trimming stripped 8 bases from V and 6 bases from J, with 14 bases between. The germline CDR1 and CDR2 sequences are KGHSH and LQKENI. The CDR3 loop is CASRPGTGEQYF. The CDR3 nucleotides read TGTGCCAGCAGACCAGGGACGGGCGAGCAGTACTTC. Drawing the rest from reference TRBV18 and TRBJ2-7, the complete variable domain is NAGVMQNPRHLVRRRGQEARLRCSPMKGHSHVYWYRQLPEEGLKFMVYLQKENIIDESGMPKERFSAEFPKEGPSILRIQQVVRGDSAAYFCASRPGTGEQYFGPGTRLTVT.

The rearrangement joins TRBV5-4 to TRBJ1-1; 10 bases map to TRBD1. The CDR3 extends over 14 amino acids. The V and J ends lost 0 bases and 6 bases, in that order; junction bases with no gene match: 2. Looked up from germline, CDR1 is SGHNT and CDR2 is YYREEE (reference sequence). CDR3 residues: CASSLGQGASEAFF. The CDR3, as DNA: TGTGCCAGCAGCTTGGGACAGGGGGCATCTGAAGCTTTCTTT.

The chain has TRBV9 and TRBJ2-1; D gene unclear. The V gene lost 0 bases and the J gene lost 4 bases, with 14 bases spanning the gap. Germline V gene data show CDR1 as SGDLS and CDR2 as YYNGEE. The CDR3 consists of 16 residues. This chain's CDR3 is CASSVEVETPYNEQFF. Here the CDR3 DNA reads TGTGCCAGCAGCGTAGAAGTGGAGACCCCTTACAATGAGCAGTTCTTC.

This clone was counted a single time. The rearrangement links TRBV7-2 to TRBJ2-1, with D possibly being TRBD2 (6 bases). The V end lost 4 bases, the J end lost 12 bases, and 25 bases lay between the germline ends. The CDR3 has 16 residues. Germline CDR1 and CDR2: SGHTA and FQGNSA. CDR3 DNA: TGTGCCAGCAGCTCTACTTTGCGGGATACCCCTCCGGGGCAGTTCTTC. Amino acid sequence: CASSSTLRDTPPGQFF.